Following are 22 T cell receptor beta chains from one sample sequenced in a study of cytomegalovirus exposure and HLA in healthy donors. This PCR relied on a set of 60 Vbeta primers and 13 Jbeta primers. Assay: immunoSEQ multiplex PCR; the TCRdb copy retains only in-frame clones and omits some. The profile shows more than 65,000 clones, around 76% of them singletons. The material sequenced was PBMCs. The receptors stem from a young man in good health and CMV-seropositive.

The V and J genes are TRBV5-4 and TRBJ1-5, with 9 bases identical to TRBD1. Germline V lookup: CDR1 SGHNT, CDR2 YYREEE (reference sequence). After removal of 4 bases from V and 5 bases from J, the junction contained 10 bases not matched to a gene. The CDR3 is made up of 16 amino acids. The CDR3 coding sequence is TGTGCCAGCAGCGCGGCGCCGGGACAGGGAGATCAGCCCCAGCATTTT. It yields the protein CASSAAPGQGDQPQHF.

The chain carries TRBV29-1 and TRBJ1-2, with a tentative D call TRBD1 (6 bases). The ends were cut back, 6 bases at V and 4 bases at J, with 9 bases in the middle. The CDR3 is 11 residues long. Germline V gene sequence: CDR1 SQVTM, CDR2 ANQGSEA. The CDR3 sequence is CSVRTAYGYTF. The CDR3 coding sequence is TGCAGCGTACGGACAGCCTATGGCTACACCTTC.

J is TRBJ1-1 and V is TRBV6-5; D call uncertain. Germline CDR1 reads MNHEY; CDR2 reads SVGAGI. The CDR3 is made up of 13 amino acids. Trimming removed 2 bases from V and 2 bases from J, with 6 bases in between. CDR3 DNA sequence: TGTGCCAGCAGTTACCCGGGTAACACTGAAGCTTTCTTT. Its translation: CASSYPGNTEAFF.

The V gene is TRBV6-1, the J gene TRBJ1-3; no clear D. With 6 bases removed from V and 0 bases from J, the gap between germline ends came to 12 bases. Germline V lookup: CDR1 MNHNS, CDR2 SASEGT. The CDR3 length is 15 residues. CDR3 DNA: TGTGCCAGCAGAGAATCCGGGAGCTCTGGAAACACCATATATTTT. Residues: CASRESGSSGNTIYF.

The chain combines TRBV4-2 with TRBJ1-1; a possible D gene is TRBD1 (5 bases). This CDR3 has 13 residues. Germline V gives CDR1 LGHNA, CDR2 YNFKEQ. Trimming cost V 4 bases and J 11 bases, with 17 bases left between them. CDR3 bases: TGTGCCAGCAGCCCCCCCCGAGGGACTTGGGCTTTCTTT. Protein product: CASSPPRGTWAFF.

The chain carries TRBV15 and TRBJ2-1; the match to TRBD2 covers 11 bases. V was clipped by 5 bases and J by 7 bases; unmatched bases: 10. The length of the CDR3 is 16 residues. CDR1 and CDR2 (germline): LNHNV, YYDKDF (reference sequence). CDR3: CATSEGASGRRNEQFF. Here the CDR3 DNA reads TGTGCCACCAGCGAAGGAGCTAGCGGGAGGAGGAATGAGCAGTTCTTC.

The rearrangement uses TRBV18 and TRBJ2-1, with 9 bases identical to TRBD1. Germline V gene lookup returns CDR1 KGHSH and CDR2 LQKENI. Trimming at V came to 0 bases and at J to 6 bases, leaving 3 bases not matched to a gene. The length of the CDR3 is 15 residues. The CDR3 DNA is TGTGCCAGCTCACCACCGGGACAGGGATCCAATGAGCAGTTCTTC. Translation gives CASSPPGQGSNEQFF.

The J gene is TRBJ1-2, the V gene TRBV6-1, with D possibly being TRBD1 (6 bases). V was clipped by 6 bases and J by 0 bases, with 14 bases between them. The CDR3 is 15 residues long. The germline CDR1 and CDR2 sequences are MNHNS and SASEGT. DNA for the CDR3: TGTGCCAGCAGGGCGCCGGGGGGCCCTAACTATGGCTACACCTTC. Amino acids: CASRAPGGPNYGYTF.

This clone was counted once. J is TRBJ2-1 and V is TRBV4-1; 9 nucleotides agree with TRBD2. This CDR3 region has 15 residues. From germline, CDR1 is MGHRA and CDR2 YSYEKL. The V segment lost 6 bases and the J segment 4 bases; nucleotides outside the gene matches: 7. The CDR3 reads CASSKVAGEYNEQFF. CDR3 DNA sequence: TGCGCCAGCAGTAAGGTAGCGGGGGAGTACAATGAGCAGTTCTTC.

Here the CDR3 DNA reads TGTGCCAGCAGGAGGAGCTCCTACGAGCAGTACTTC. Translating gives CASRRSSYEQYF. This chain joins TRBV6-5 and TRBJ2-7; D ambiguous. CDR1 MNHEY and CDR2 SVGAGI come from the germline V gene. Trimming cost V 6 bases and J 0 bases, with 6 bases left between them. This CDR3 has 12 residues.

V usage is TRBV6-5 and J usage is TRBJ2-2; D possibly corresponds to TRBD2 (6 bases). V was cut by 6 bases and J by 2 bases, with 13 bases left in between. CDR1 and CDR2 (germline): MNHEY, SVGAGI. CDR3 size: 15 residues. CDR3: CASRKPGLNTGELFF. The CDR3 DNA reads as TGTGCCAGCAGAAAACCGGGACTCAACACCGGGGAGCTGTTTTTT.

The gene calls are TRBV5-1 and TRBJ2-1; 9 bases align to TRBD2. V dropped 7 bases and J dropped 4; count of bases not matched to a gene: 6. Germline CDR1 and CDR2: SGHRS and YFSETQ. The CDR3 length is 14 residues. The CDR3 region is CASGREGSYNEQFF. In DNA form, the CDR3 reads TGCGCCAGCGGGCGGGAGGGTTCGTACAATGAGCAGTTCTTC.

As DNA, the CDR3 is TGCGCCAGCAGCTTGGCGGACAGCTATGGCTACACCTTC. Its protein product is CASSLADSYGYTF. This chain uses TRBV5-1 with TRBJ1-2, with D possibly TRBD1 on 6 matching bases. Germline V CDR1 and CDR2: SGHRS, YFSETQ. V was trimmed by 0 bases and J by 4 bases, leaving 7 bases between them. The CDR3 sequence is 13 residues long.

This sequence joins TRBV10-3 and TRBJ1-1; 11 bases agree with TRBD1. Germline V gene lookup returns CDR1 ENHRY and CDR2 SYGVKD. The junction had 3 bases not matched to a gene; V was cut back by 2 bases and J by 13 bases. The CDR3 loop spans 12 amino acids. CDR3 protein: CAISEGDRGNFF. The CDR3 DNA follows: TGTGCCATCAGTGAGGGGGACAGGGGGAATTTCTTT.

CDR3 residues: CASSRPFRAADTQYF. The CDR3 bases are TGTGCCAGCAGTCGACCCTTCAGGGCCGCAGATACGCAGTATTTT. The chain combines TRBV28 with TRBJ2-3; the D gene is possibly TRBD1 (5 bases). V was clipped by 5 bases and J by 4 bases, with 16 bases between them. Germline assignment: CDR1 MDHEN and CDR2 SYDVKM. CDR3 length: 15 residues.

V is TRBV4-1 and J is TRBJ2-2; D gene unclear. The length of the CDR3 is 15 residues. Per germline, CDR1 MGHRA and CDR2 YSYEKL. V gave up 1 base and J gave up 1 base, with 7 bases separating them. CDR3 DNA: TGCGCCAGCAGCCAAGTTCACAAGAACACCGGGGAGCTGTTTTTT. Translated, it gives CASSQVHKNTGELFF.

Only a few counts were recorded for this clone. V is TRBV10-2 and J is TRBJ2-1; 11 bases are a match to TRBD2. The CDR3 has 18 amino acids. Looked up from germline, CDR1 is WSHSY and CDR2 is SAAADI. Trimming removed 3 bases from V and 5 bases from J; junction bases left unmatched: 12. This CDR3 is CASSENTWGLADHNEQFF. CDR3 DNA: TGCGCCAGCAGTGAAAACACCTGGGGACTAGCGGACCACAATGAGCAGTTCTTC.

The chain employs TRBV6-1 and TRBJ2-7; the match to TRBD2 covers 9 bases. This CDR3 comprises 17 residues. Germline V gives CDR1 MNHNS, CDR2 SASEGT. The J segment lost 3 bases and the V segment lost 1 base, leaving 10 bases of the junction unmatched. The CDR3 here is CASSEVAGAALYYEQYF. In DNA form, the CDR3 reads TGTGCCAGCAGTGAAGTAGCGGGAGCTGCCTTATACTACGAGCAGTACTTC.

The chain links TRBV6-1 to TRBJ1-2; possible D gene TRBD1, 6 bases. This CDR3 has 12 residues. Trimming removed 5 bases from V and 6 bases from J, with 10 bases in between. Germline-derived CDR1 and CDR2 are MNHNS and SASEGT. The CDR3, as DNA: TGTGCCAGCAGTACACAGGGACATGGCTACACCTTC. Its translation: CASSTQGHGYTF.

The chain links TRBV28 to TRBJ2-7; 7 nucleotides agree with TRBD1. Unmatched junction bases numbered 6, after V lost 4 bases and J lost 6 bases. Germline V gene data show CDR1 as MDHEN and CDR2 as SYDVKM. The CDR3 spans 13 residues. CDR3 loop: CASSSQQGLEQYF. The DNA for the CDR3 is TGTGCCAGCAGTTCCCAACAGGGGCTCGAGCAGTACTTC.

The J gene is TRBJ2-7, the V gene TRBV5-1; 7 positions match TRBD1. The CDR3 loop spans 15 amino acids. J lost 0 bases, V lost 4 bases, and 7 bases had no gene match. Germline V gene data show CDR1 as SGHRS and CDR2 as YFSETQ. CDR3 nucleotides: TGCGCCAGCAGCCCAGCCGGGACAGTCTCCTACGAGCAGTACTTC. This translates into CASSPAGTVSYEQYF.

The chain joins TRBV5-1 to TRBJ2-7, with 9 bases fitting TRBD2. The germline gives CDR1 SGHRS, CDR2 YFSETQ. V shed 5 bases and J 0 bases; nucleotides not matched to a gene: 6. The CDR3 runs to 15 residues. The CDR3 here is CASSGLASSSYEQYF. The CDR3 DNA reads TGCGCCAGCAGTGGACTAGCGTCGAGCTCCTACGAGCAGTACTTC.